The table lists the clone carrying this T cell receptor (beta chain) with many counts. No antigen is known for it. The entry originates in a study of response to subunit inactivated influenza vaccine. MiXCR, applied by TCRdb to the RT-PCR reads, yields one record per CDR3 protein. The sample includes fewer than 600,000 distinct CDR3 sequences, less than 7.5% of them seen just once. General observations from the study: Researchers suggested that each seasonal influenza vaccination recruits few new T cells.

Germline loops: CDR1 LNHNV, CDR2 YYDKDF (reference sequence). Trimming pared 6 bases from V and 0 bases from J, leaving 6 bases between. The CDR3 is 13 amino acids. The chain recombines TRBV15 with TRBJ2-1, with D hard to call. This sample comprised PBMCs from blood, obtained less than 25 months after vaccination. The TCR comes from a man aged 50 to 69 who received an inactivated influenza vaccine. CDR3 residues: CATSRASYNEQFF. The CDR3 DNA follows: TGTGCCACCAGTAGGGCCTCCTACAATGAGCAGTTCTTC.